The next 21 T cell receptor beta chains were all read from a single sample in a study of tumor-infiltrating lymphocytes in primary liver carcinoma. The study co-extracted DNA and RNA from around 20-30 mg of unsorted bulk tissue. Constant-region priming of 500 ng total RNA yielded TCR beta cDNA. For TCR beta, libraries were produced by three nested multiplex PCR rounds using slightly modified ARM-PCR. It was with TRBV1-TRBV30 forward primers and a C-beta reverse primer that the first two PCR rounds were run, at around 9 cycles each. TCRdb processed the multiplex PCR reads anew with MiXCR; each CDR3 protein has one entry. The top ten clones hold about 30% of a sample with nearly 50,000 distinct CDR3 sequences, about 80% of them seen once. The sequenced sample consisted of liver tumor tissue from sampling region 3. Subset of the sample: tumor region T3, left-lateral pole. The receptor set was obtained from a man aged 35 to 55 with primary liver carcinoma and hepatitis B virus infection.

Remarks on this clonotype: This likely comes from a read error, as the CDR3 has no conserved phenylalanine or tryptophan at its end. The CDR3 DNA sequence: TGTGCCAGCAGCTTAGTCTTCGGGGAAAGAGAGACCCAGTACTTG. Residues: CASSLVFGERETQYL. The chain recombines TRBV7-8 with TRBJ2-5; D may be TRBD2 (5 bases). CDR1 is SGHVS and CDR2 is FQNEAQ in the germline V gene. V was clipped by 1 base and J by 4 bases, with 13 bases between them. The CDR3 is 15 amino acids.

Points on this clonotype: The conserved phenylalanine or tryptophan normally closing the CDR3 is absent here, so this likely arose from a read error. The chain couples TRBV11-1 to TRBJ2-7, with D perhaps being TRBD1 or TRBD2 (5 bases each). The germline CDR1 and CDR2 sequences are SGHAT and FQDESV (reference sequence). The CDR3 covers 12 residues. The CDR3 nucleotides are TGTGCCAGCAGTTTAGCGCAGGGAAAGCAGTACCTC. The encoded protein is CASSLAQGKQYL.

On this clonotype itself: The junction and the germline gene differ at one end; a read error may be behind it. This rearrangement joins TRBV29-1 to TRBJ2-1; 7 bases are a match to TRBD1. This CDR3 is 14 amino acids long. Germline V gives CDR1 SQVTM, CDR2 ANQGSEA. CDR3 sequence: CRGLPGQVVDEQFF. CDR3 in DNA: TGCAGAGGATTGCCAGGACAGGTGGTGGATGAGCAATTCTTC.

The rearrangement links TRBV29-1 to TRBJ2-4; D is ambiguous. Germline CDR1 SQVTM, CDR2 ANQGSEA. CDR3 length: 12 residues. The V end was cut by 6 bases, the J end by 7 bases, with 13 bases between. The CDR3 loop is CSVESSSNIQYF. CDR3 DNA sequence: TGCAGCGTCGAATCGAGTTCCAACATTCAGTACTTC.

The chain is built from TRBV28 and TRBJ2-1, with TRBD2 matching 9 bases. Germline V gene sequence: CDR1 MDHEN, CDR2 SYDVKM. The V gene end was trimmed by 11 bases and the J gene end by 8 bases; junction bases not matched to a gene: 22. This CDR3 comprises 17 residues. CDR3 amino acids: CAGCLHYGLARVDEQFF. CDR3 coding DNA: TGTGCCGGCTGTCTACATTATGGACTAGCGAGGGTAGATGAGCAGTTCTTC.

For this clonotype: This CDR3 is missing its conserved last phenylalanine or tryptophan, likely due to a read error. The genes are TRBV29-1 and TRBJ2-1, with TRBD1 as a possible D gene (5 bases). The CDR3 length is 15 residues. Trimming shortened V by 6 bases and J by 0 bases, and 15 bases separated the two germline ends. Germline lookup yields CDR1 SQVTM and CDR2 ANQGSEA. The CDR3 nucleotides read TGCAGCGTGGGGCCTCGTTCCACCTCCTACAATGAGCAGTTCCTC. Amino acids: CSVGPRSTSYNEQFL.

The chain combines TRBV6-6 with TRBJ1-5; D is uncertain. V lost 9 bases and J 5 bases, leaving 20 bases between the germline ends. Germline assignment: CDR1 MNHNY and CDR2 SVGAGI (reference sequence). The CDR3 totals 15 residues. The chain's CDR3 is CARSPRRGPHQPQHF. The DNA of the CDR3 is TGTGCCAGGAGTCCAAGGCGGGGTCCTCATCAGCCCCAGCATTTT.

Turning to this clonotype: The junction departs from germline at one end; a sequencing error may be responsible. The chain employs TRBV10-3 and TRBJ1-1, with a possible D match to TRBD1 (5 bases). The CDR3 runs to 18 residues. Per the germline V gene, CDR1 is ENHRY and CDR2 is SYGVKD. The CDR3 region has the DNA TGCGCCATCAGTGACGCCGGGGGAGGGTCCGCTGATGACCCTGAAGCTTTCTTT. The encoded protein is CAISDAGGGSADDPEAFF.

A note on this clonotype: At one boundary the junction diverges from the germline segment, which might be a read error. The chain employs TRBV7-9 and TRBJ2-1; D gene ambiguous. Germline CDR1 SEHNR, CDR2 FQNEAQ (reference sequence). CDR3 length: 14 amino acids. For the CDR3, the DNA is TGTGCCAGCAGCTTCACTGGCGGCAACAATGAGCAGTTCTTT. Translated: CASSFTGGNNEQFF.

The chain is built from TRBV29-1 and TRBJ2-3; 9 nucleotides agree with TRBD2. V shed 6 bases and J 1 base; nucleotides not matched to a gene: 5. The CDR3 consists of 14 residues. Germline V gene data show CDR1 as SQVTM and CDR2 as ANQGSEA. The CDR3 loop reads CSVVPSGGTDTQYF. DNA of the CDR3: TGCAGCGTCGTTCCTAGCGGGGGCACAGATACGCAGTATTTT.

For this clonotype: The CDR3 end shows no conserved phenylalanine or tryptophan, and so a read error is likely. This sequence joins TRBV4-1 and TRBJ2-7; D remains ambiguous. Germline V CDR1 and CDR2: MGHRA, YSYEKL. This CDR3 region has 15 residues. CDR3 sequence (DNA): TGTGCCAGCAGCCCTATAGATGAACCGCCCTGCGAGCAGTACTTA. Amino acids: CASSPIDEPPCEQYL.

The chain is built from TRBV9 and TRBJ1-1, with 8 bases matching TRBD1. CDR3 length: 14 residues. Germline V gene lookup returns CDR1 SGDLS and CDR2 YYNGEE. The CDR3 loop is CVRSALTGETEAFF. The CDR3 bases are TGTGTCAGAAGCGCTTTGACAGGGGAGACTGAAGCTTTCTTT. The complete variable domain, with remaining parts taken from reference TRBV9 and TRBJ1-1, reads DSGVTQTPKHLITATGQRVTLRCSPRSGDLSVYWYQQSLDQGLQFLIQYYNGEERAKGNILERFSAQQFPDLHSELNLSSLELGDSALYFCVRSALTGETEAFFGQGTRLTVV.

In the case of this clonotype: The junction departs from the called germline gene at one end, perhaps through a read error. The rearrangement joins TRBV6-1 to TRBJ2-3, with D tentatively TRBD2 (7 bases). The CDR3 length is 15 residues. CDR1 is MNHNS and CDR2 is SASEGT in the germline V gene. CDR3 loop: CTSSLEGGALDTQYF. The CDR3 DNA reads as TGTACCAGCAGCTTGGAGGGGGGGGCGTTAGATACGCAGTATTTT.

As to this clonotype: The final CDR3 position lacks the conserved phenylalanine or tryptophan, pointing to a likely read error. This sequence joins TRBV12-3 or TRBV12-4 and TRBJ2-3; the D gene is possibly TRBD1 (7 bases). This CDR3 has 15 residues. The CDR3 DNA is TGTACCAGCATCTTGAATAGCGGTGGGACAGATACACAGTATATT. This codes for CTSILNSGGTDTQYI.

A word on this clonotype: The conserved closing phenylalanine or tryptophan is absent in this CDR3, likely reflecting a read error. This sequence joins TRBV7-9 and TRBJ2-5; 7 bases match TRBD1. V lost 4 bases, J lost 2 bases, and 10 bases stayed unmatched. CDR3 size: 16 residues. Per the germline V gene, CDR1 is SEHNR and CDR2 is FQNEAQ (reference sequence). Written as DNA, the CDR3 is TGTGCCAGCAGCTCACGGTACAGGGGAACGCAAGAGACCCAGTACTCC. This sequence encodes CASSSRYRGTQETQYS.

This clonotype has only a few counts. The chain uses TRBV28 and TRBJ1-4, with 9 positions matching TRBD1. After removal of 4 bases from V and 3 bases from J, the junction contained 6 bases not matched to a gene. Germline assignment: CDR1 MDHEN and CDR2 SYDVKM. The CDR3 runs 16 residues. The CDR3 region has the DNA TGTGCCAGCAGTTCCTGGGACAGGGCTTCTAATGAAAAACTGTTTTTT. Encoded protein: CASSSWDRASNEKLFF. The whole variable domain, remainder taken from reference TRBV28 and TRBJ1-4, is DVKVTQSSRYLVKRTGEKVFLECVQDMDHENMFWYRQDPGLGLRLIYFSYDVKMKEKGDIPEGYSVSREKKERFSLILESASTNQTSMYLCASSSWDRASNEKLFFGSGTQLSVL.

V and J are TRBV6-2 or TRBV6-3 and TRBJ2-6; TRBD2 matches at 7 bases. CDR1 is MNHEY, CDR2 SVGEGT, per germline. The ends lost 7 bases at V and 0 bases at J; junction bases unmatched: 21. The CDR3 runs to 21 residues. The chain's CDR3 is CASTPRIRGSSGVSGANVLTF. Written as DNA, the CDR3 is TGTGCCAGCACCCCCAGGATACGTGGGTCTAGCGGCGTCTCTGGGGCCAACGTCCTGACTTTC.

A remark on this clonotype: The junction departs from the called germline gene at one end, perhaps through a read error. The V call is TRBV6-6, the J call TRBJ2-3, with a tentative D call TRBD2 (5 bases). The CDR3 has 14 residues. CDR1 and CDR2 (germline): MNHNY, SVGAGI (reference sequence). The CDR3 region is CASCFLAGTDTQYF. CDR3 DNA: TGTGCCAGCTGTTTCCTAGCAGGAACAGATACACAGTATTTT.

As regards this clonotype: Since no conserved phenylalanine or tryptophan closes the CDR3, a read error is the likely cause. The chain carries TRBV11-2 and TRBJ2-7; D is possibly TRBD1 (5 bases). Between the trimmed V and J ends, which lost 8 bases and 9 bases, there was a span of 23 bases. The CDR3 has 14 amino acids. Germline lookup yields CDR1 SGHAT and CDR2 FQNNGV. CDR3 bases: TGTGCCAGCTCATGCTCGGACAATCTACGAGGGCAGTACCAC. Its protein product is CASSCSDNLRGQYH.

This sequence joins TRBV28 and TRBJ2-7; 9 bases line up with TRBD2. Per germline, CDR1 MDHEN and CDR2 SYDVKM. The CDR3 consists of 15 residues. The CDR3: CTNSSIAGVQYEQYF. For the CDR3, the DNA is TGTACCAACAGTTCCATAGCGGGAGTACAGTACGAGCAGTACTTC.

This clonotype has more than one count but fewer than ten. A much larger clone lies a single base off, so this may be a read error. This chain connects TRBV4-1 to TRBJ2-7, with D possibly matching TRBD2 (5 bases). CDR3 size: 17 residues. CDR1 and CDR2 (germline): MGHRA, YSYEKL. The V end was cut by 7 bases, the J end by 0 bases, with 22 bases between. CDR3 residues: CASNQKSLGLGSYEQYF. The CDR3 bases are TGCGCCAGCAACCAGAAGAGTTTAGGACTGGGCTCCTACGAGCAGTACTTC.